These 18 T cell receptor beta chains originate from one sample sequenced in a study of shared clonotypes between healthy human individuals. The naive CD8 subset, CD45RO-negative cells positively selected for CCR7, excluded terminally differentiated effector memory CD45RA+ cells. Only in-frame clones appear in the TCRdb table, and some are missing; sequencing was by immunoSEQ multiplex PCR. The sample holds more than 2 million clones, about 95% seen once. Sequencing was carried out using naive CD8+ T cells sorted from blood. The receptors derive from a man younger than 30 in good health.

The genes are TRBV27 and TRBJ2-5; 12 bases match TRBD1. The V gene end was trimmed by 6 bases and the J gene end by 4 bases; junction bases not matched to a gene: 6. The CDR3 is 15 amino acids. CDR1 is MNHEY, CDR2 SMNVEV, per germline (reference sequence). The CDR3 DNA reads as TGTGCCAGCAGGGGGACAGGGGGCCTTAGAGAGACCCAGTACTTC. Amino acid sequence: CASRGTGGLRETQYF.

This clone was detected only once. This sequence joins TRBV5-6 and TRBJ2-6; no clear D. V was pared by 5 bases and J by 0 bases, with 9 bases between. Germline V gene sequence: CDR1 SGHDT, CDR2 YYEEEE. The CDR3 covers 15 residues. The CDR3 here is CASSSTGSGANVLTF. The CDR3 DNA is TGTGCCAGCAGTTCGACGGGCTCTGGGGCCAACGTCCTGACTTTC. The whole variable domain, remainder taken from reference TRBV5-6 and TRBJ2-6, is DAGVTQSPTHLIKTRGQQVTLRCSPKSGHDTVSWYQQALGQGPQFIFQYYEEEERQRGNFPDRFSGHQFPNYSSELNVNALLLGDSALYLCASSSTGSGANVLTFGAGSRLTVL.

V usage is TRBV7-6 and J usage is TRBJ2-3; 8 nucleotides align to TRBD2. Germline trimming cut 5 bases from V and 3 bases from J; bases unmatched to any gene: 4. CDR1 is SGHVS, CDR2 FNYEAQ, per germline. The CDR3 is 14 amino acids. In nucleotides, the CDR3 is TGTGCCAGCAGCATGAGCGGGGGTACAGATACGCAGTATTTT. It encodes CASSMSGGTDTQYF.

The chain recombines TRBV10-3 with TRBJ2-5, with D unresolved. The V and J ends lost 0 bases and 3 bases respectively, with 5 bases between them. The germline gives CDR1 ENHRY, CDR2 SYGVKD. The CDR3 spans 13 residues. The CDR3 bases are TGTGCCATCAGTGAGTCTGTTGAAGAGACCCAGTACTTC. This encodes CAISESVEETQYF.

This chain links TRBV6-5 with TRBJ2-7; tentative D call: TRBD2 (7 bases). CDR1 MNHEY and CDR2 SVGAGI come from the germline V gene. V lost 9 bases to trimming and J lost 5 bases, with 20 bases between them. This CDR3 contains 14 residues. This chain's CDR3 is CASQLGGAGDEQYF. Written as DNA, the CDR3 is TGTGCCAGTCAGTTGGGGGGGGCAGGAGACGAGCAGTACTTC.

The chain links TRBV5-1 to TRBJ2-5; D is possibly TRBD1 or TRBD2 (5 bases each). CDR3 length: 15 amino acids. Trimming removed 6 bases at V and 4 bases at J, with 19 bases between. Germline CDR1 and CDR2: SGHRS and YFSETQ. Written as DNA, the CDR3 is TGCGCCAGCACGACTACTTTTGGGCAGGGAGAGACCCAGTACTTC. Translation gives CASTTTFGQGETQYF.

The CDR3 region has the DNA TGCGCCAGCTTTAACTTTATGGATACGCAGTATTTT. Amino acid sequence: CASFNFMDTQYF. The genes are TRBV5-1 and TRBJ2-3, with D uncertain. The CDR3 runs to 12 residues. V lost 7 bases and J lost 6, with 12 bases in between. CDR1 is SGHRS, CDR2 YFSETQ, per germline.

A note on this clone: Other DNA sequences in this specimen translate into the identical CDR3. The J gene is TRBJ2-7, the V gene TRBV9; D gene ambiguous. V lost 2 bases and J lost 4, with 10 bases in between. The germline gives CDR1 SGDLS, CDR2 YYNGEE. The CDR3 totals 13 residues. The CDR3 DNA follows: TGTGCCAGCAGCGTGGGTGAAGGGTACGAGCAGTACTTC. This sequence encodes CASSVGEGYEQYF.

CDR3 nucleotide sequence: TGTGCCAGCAGCTCCAGGGGTGGCCAGCGGGCCAATGAGCAGTTCTTC. Protein sequence: CASSSRGGQRANEQFF. The V and J genes are TRBV7-9 and TRBJ2-1; D could derive from TRBD1 or TRBD2 (6 bases each). The germline CDR1 and CDR2 sequences are SEHNR and FQNEAQ (reference sequence). This CDR3 is built from 16 residues. Deletions cut 4 bases from V and 6 bases from J, with 19 bases between.

Points on this clone: At the DNA level, this CDR3 is encoded by other sequences in the same sample as well. The V call is TRBV5-6, the J call TRBJ2-7, with D unclear. V was pared by 3 bases and J by 0 bases, with 7 bases between. This CDR3 is built from 13 residues. Germline V gene lookup returns CDR1 SGHDT and CDR2 YYEEEE. This CDR3 reads CASSYDYSYEQYF. The CDR3 DNA sequence: TGTGCCAGCAGCTATGATTACTCCTACGAGCAGTACTTC. Drawing the rest from reference TRBV5-6 and TRBJ2-7, the complete variable domain is DAGVTQSPTHLIKTRGQQVTLRCSPKSGHDTVSWYQQALGQGPQFIFQYYEEEERQRGNFPDRFSGHQFPNYSSELNVNALLLGDSALYLCASSYDYSYEQYFGPGTRLTVT.

This clone was counted a few times. The chain combines TRBV4-1 with TRBJ1-1, with a weak D call TRBD1 (6 bases). This CDR3 is built from 14 residues. Germline CDR1 is MGHRA and CDR2 is YSYEKL. V was shortened by 7 bases and J by 9 bases, with 21 bases between the two germline ends. In DNA, the CDR3 is TGCGCCAGCAATAGCATACAGGGAAATCTGAAAGCTTTCTTT. This codes for CASNSIQGNLKAFF.

The rearrangement joins TRBV6-1 to TRBJ2-2; D gene ambiguous. Trimming pared 8 bases from V and 5 bases from J, leaving 9 bases between. The germline V gene encodes CDR1 MNHNS and CDR2 SASEGT. The CDR3 runs 12 residues. The CDR3 loop is CASGVGTGELFF. CDR3 sequence (DNA): TGTGCCAGCGGGGTTGGTACCGGGGAGCTGTTTTTT.

The rearrangement uses TRBV27 and TRBJ2-3; D remains unclear. V gave up 3 bases and J gave up 2 bases, with 12 bases separating them. In germline, CDR1 is MNHEY, CDR2 SMNVEV (reference sequence). The CDR3 consists of 15 residues. The CDR3 spells CASSLASPYTDTQYF. CDR3 nucleotide sequence: TGTGCCAGCAGTTTGGCGTCTCCTTACACAGATACGCAGTATTTT.

The V call is TRBV6-6, the J call TRBJ2-3; D gene ambiguous. The V end lost 4 bases, the J end lost 4 bases, and 12 bases lay between the germline ends. Germline lookup yields CDR1 MNHNY and CDR2 SVGAGI (reference sequence). The CDR3 extends over 14 amino acids. CDR3: CASSSVPLPDTQYF. The DNA for the CDR3 is TGTGCCAGCAGTTCGGTCCCCTTACCAGATACGCAGTATTTT.

V gene TRBV6-5 combines with J gene TRBJ1-2, with 8 bases identical to TRBD1. This CDR3 region has 16 residues. V lost 0 bases, J lost 3 bases, and 6 bases stayed unmatched. Germline V gene sequence: CDR1 MNHEY, CDR2 SVGAGI. CDR3 in DNA: TGTGCCAGCAGTTACTCGAACCCAGGGGGCGACTATGGCTACACCTTC. Its translation: CASSYSNPGGDYGYTF.

The rearrangement uses TRBV28 and TRBJ2-7; weak D call: TRBD1 (5 bases). Germline V gene data show CDR1 as MDHEN and CDR2 as SYDVKM. The CDR3 sequence is 16 residues long. Trimming took 4 bases from V and 4 from J, leaving 20 bases between them. The DNA of the CDR3 is TGTGCCAGCAGTTCCCCTAAGGGCAGGGTGAGATACGAGCAGTACTTC. Its protein product is CASSSPKGRVRYEQYF.

The J gene is TRBJ1-1, the V gene TRBV7-9; no firm D call. Per the germline V gene, CDR1 is SEHNR and CDR2 is FQNEAQ (reference sequence). This CDR3 spans 14 amino acids. The V gene lost 2 bases and the J gene lost 1 base, with 8 bases spanning the gap. This chain's CDR3 is CASSLTEGNTEAFF. CDR3 DNA sequence: TGTGCCAGCAGCTTAACAGAGGGGAACACTGAAGCTTTCTTT.

The chain employs TRBV28 and TRBJ2-7; TRBD1 or TRBD2 may be the D gene (5 bases each). Trimming took 6 bases from V and 5 from J, leaving 11 bases between them. The CDR3 spans 12 residues. Per germline, CDR1 MDHEN and CDR2 SYDVKM. CDR3 loop: CASSPGTNEQYF. In nucleotides, the CDR3 is TGTGCCAGCAGCCCCGGGACGAACGAGCAGTACTTC.